This T cell receptor (beta chain) was identified in a study of T cells in Graves' hyperthyroidism and ophthalmopathy. This clonotype has a count of ten or more. Its antigen is not known. The study included ophthalmopathy patients with Clinical Activity Score at least 3, NOSPECS grade at least 4 and duration under 3 months. Isolation of PBMCs was performed on 10 ml fresh peripheral blood. General study findings and limits: The model predicted ophthalmopathy a median approximately 6.3 months before onset.

Amplification of TCR beta CDR3 regions used RNA as the template. With the HTBI primer set, the TCR CDR3 went through a first round of RT-PCR. TCRdb passed the multiplex PCR reads through MiXCR, listing each CDR3 protein once. The repertoire holds approximately 58,000 distinct CDR3 sequences, with around half as singletons. This CDR3 region has 16 residues. Germline-derived CDR1 and CDR2 are SGHRS and YFSETQ. V was clipped by 0 bases and J by 0 bases, with 10 bases between them. The sequencing input was blood. J is TRBJ2-1 and V is TRBV5-1; D not certain. The sequence was collected from a woman aged 25 to 45 with Graves' ophthalmopathy. CDR3 sequence: CASSLVAASSYNEQFF. The CDR3 nucleotides read TGCGCCAGCAGCTTGGTCGCTGCGAGCTCCTACAATGAGCAGTTCTTC.